This is a list of T cell receptor beta chains from one sample in a study of T cells in localized non-small cell lung cancer. Using immunoSEQ multiplex PCR, the repertoire was profiled, and TCRdb retains in-frame clones only, with some absent. This sample yields 20,000 to 25,000 clones, of which 70% to 90% are seen a single time; under 7.5% belongs to the top ten. The sample here was peripheral blood, taken before any cancer treatment. The source of these receptors is a male donor older than 55 with stage I squamous cell lung carcinoma. Both conserved end residues are part of each CDR3. D genes are given only for firm matches.

D gene	V gene	J gene	CDR3 protein	CDR3 DNA
NA	TRBV30	TRBJ2-7	CAWADGSAYEQYF	TGTGCCTGGGCGGACGGTTCAGCCTACGAGCAGTACTTC
NA	TRBV12-5	TRBJ1-2	CASGLVRGAVYGYTF	TGTGCTAGTGGTTTGGTACGGGGGGCGGTCTATGGCTACACCTTC
TRBD1	TRBV11-3	TRBJ1-2	CASSIWDSRCHGYTF	TGTGCCAGCAGCATTTGGGACAGCCGGTGCCATGGCTACACCTTC
NA	TRBV18	TRBJ2-6	CASSPPSGLSGANVLTF	TGTGCCAGCTCACCCCCTAGTGGCCTCTCTGGGGCCAACGTCCTGACTTTC
NA	TRBV11-3	TRBJ2-2	CASSRTATGELFF	TGTGCCAGCAGCAGGACGGCAACCGGGGAGCTGTTTTTT
NA	TRBV11-2	TRBJ2-5	CASSLETGETQYF	TGTGCCAGCAGCTTAGAAACAGGAGAGACCCAGTACTTC
TRBD1	TRBV9	TRBJ2-3	CASSVGGQVPDTQYF	TGTGCCAGCAGCGTAGGGGGACAGGTTCCAGATACGCAGTATTTT
TRBD2	TRBV5-8	TRBJ2-7	CASSLAGGSYEQYF	TGTGCCAGCAGCTTAGCGGGGGGTTCCTACGAGCAGTACTTC
NA	TRBV25-1	TRBJ2-1	CASSDLHEQFF	TGTGCCAGCAGTGACCTCCATGAGCAGTTCTTC
NA	TRBV6-6	TRBJ2-2	CASSYADNTGELFF	TGTGCCAGCAGTTACGCAGACAACACCGGGGAGCTGTTTTTT